The rows below give T cell receptor beta chains drawn from one sample of a study of blood T cells in healthy people across ages. MiXCR, applied by TCRdb to the 5' RACE reads, yields one record per CDR3 protein. The table includes 1.5 million to 1.9 million distinct CDR3 sequences, roughly two fifths detected once. The material sequenced was blood. The source of these receptors is a young woman in good health. The CDR3 runs from the conserved cysteine through the conserved F or W. The D gene is left open where the match is weak. Clone size is stated in some rows and not others, as once, few, many or a class when expanded.

CDR3: CASSLEEVSPLHF; DNA: TGCGCCAGCAGCCTCGAGGAAGTGTCACCCCTCCACTTT; size: once; D: .; J: TRBJ1-6; V: TRBV5-1
CDR3: CASSYGGVAEAFF; DNA: TGCGCCAGCAGTTATGGGGGGGTCGCTGAAGCTTTCTTT; size: .; D: .; J: TRBJ1-1; V: TRBV5-1
CDR3: CASSRDVYRDSNQPQHF; DNA: TGTGCCTCCAGCAGAGACGTTTACAGGGATAGCAATCAGCCCCAGCATTTT; size: .; D: .; J: TRBJ1-5; V: TRBV15
CDR3: CASSQEGFVSEAFF; DNA: TGTGCCAGCAGCCAAGAGGGGTTCGTCTCTGAAGCTTTCTTT; size: .; D: .; J: TRBJ1-1; V: TRBV14
CDR3: CASSLMGGGGATDTQYF; DNA: TGTGCCAGCAGCTTAATGGGTGGCGGGGGGGCGACAGATACGCAGTATTTT; size: .; D: TRBD2; J: TRBJ2-3; V: TRBV7-2
CDR3: CASSPEAGQSYGYTF; DNA: TGTGCCAGCAGCCCCGAGGCGGGACAGAGCTATGGCTACACCTTC; size: few; D: TRBD1; J: TRBJ1-2; V: TRBV7-2
CDR3: CASSHPQETQYF; DNA: TGTGCCAGCTCACACCCCCAAGAGACCCAGTACTTC; size: few; D: .; J: TRBJ2-5; V: TRBV18
CDR3: CASSFLPGAGQETQYF; DNA: TGTGCCAGCAGTTTTCTACCGGGGGCTGGTCAAGAGACCCAGTACTTC; size: .; D: .; J: TRBJ2-5; V: TRBV28
CDR3: CASSQDLGGEQFF; DNA: TGCGCCAGCAGCCAAGATCTAGGTGGTGAGCAGTTCTTC; size: .; D: .; J: TRBJ2-1; V: TRBV4-1
CDR3: CASSLPGTLHTQYF; DNA: TGTGCCAGCAGCTTACCAGGGACATTGCATACGCAGTATTTT; size: .; D: .; J: TRBJ2-3; V: TRBV7-2
CDR3: CASRGAGYIQYF; DNA: TGTGCCAGTAGGGGGGCAGGGTACATTCAGTACTTC; size: once; D: .; J: TRBJ2-4; V: TRBV3-1
CDR3: CASSQEGLAGTVSTDTQYF; DNA: TGCGCCAGCAGCCAAGAGGGACTAGCGGGTACAGTTAGCACAGATACGCAGTATTTT; size: .; D: TRBD2; J: TRBJ2-3; V: TRBV4-3
CDR3: CACSLAGGSTDTQYF; DNA: TGTGCCTGCAGCTTAGCGGGGGGGAGCACAGATACGCAGTATTTT; size: .; D: TRBD2; J: TRBJ2-3; V: TRBV7-2
CDR3: CASSQDDDPPDEQFF; DNA: TGCGCCAGCAGCCAAGACGATGACCCTCCAGATGAGCAGTTCTTC; size: .; D: .; J: TRBJ2-1; V: TRBV4-3
CDR3: CASRFSEQGASGYTF; DNA: TGTGCCAGCAGATTCTCGGAACAGGGGGCAAGCGGCTACACCTTC; size: .; D: TRBD1; J: TRBJ1-2; V: TRBV6-5
CDR3: CASSVAPGATYEQYF; DNA: TGTGCCAGCAGCGTAGCTCCGGGGGCGACGTACGAGCAGTACTTC; size: many; D: .; J: TRBJ2-7; V: TRBV9
CDR3: CSGCMAGIYEQYF; DNA: TGCAGCGGTTGCATGGCAGGTATCTACGAGCAGTACTTC; size: .; D: .; J: TRBJ2-7; V: TRBV29-1
CDR3: CATSDTLMGRQETQYF; DNA: TGTGCCACCAGTGATACCCTGATGGGGAGGCAAGAGACCCAGTACTTC; size: .; D: .; J: TRBJ2-5; V: TRBV24-1
CDR3: CASSLGPRSYGYTF; DNA: TGCGCCAGCAGCCTTGGACCGAGATCCTATGGCTACACCTTC; size: .; D: .; J: TRBJ1-2; V: TRBV4-1